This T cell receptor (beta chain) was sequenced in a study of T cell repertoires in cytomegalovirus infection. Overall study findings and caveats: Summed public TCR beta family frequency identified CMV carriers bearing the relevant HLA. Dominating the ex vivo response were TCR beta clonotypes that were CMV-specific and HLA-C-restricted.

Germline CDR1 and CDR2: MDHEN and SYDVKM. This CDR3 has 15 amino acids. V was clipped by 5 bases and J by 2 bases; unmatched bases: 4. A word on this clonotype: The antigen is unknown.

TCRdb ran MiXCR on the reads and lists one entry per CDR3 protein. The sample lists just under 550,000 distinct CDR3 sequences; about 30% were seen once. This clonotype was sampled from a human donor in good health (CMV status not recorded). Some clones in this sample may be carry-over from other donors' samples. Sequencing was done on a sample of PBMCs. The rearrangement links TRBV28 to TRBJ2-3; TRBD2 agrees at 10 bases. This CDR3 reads CASSKLAGFTDTQYF. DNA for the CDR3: TGTGCCAGCAGTAAACTAGCGGGGTTCACAGATACGCAGTATTTT.